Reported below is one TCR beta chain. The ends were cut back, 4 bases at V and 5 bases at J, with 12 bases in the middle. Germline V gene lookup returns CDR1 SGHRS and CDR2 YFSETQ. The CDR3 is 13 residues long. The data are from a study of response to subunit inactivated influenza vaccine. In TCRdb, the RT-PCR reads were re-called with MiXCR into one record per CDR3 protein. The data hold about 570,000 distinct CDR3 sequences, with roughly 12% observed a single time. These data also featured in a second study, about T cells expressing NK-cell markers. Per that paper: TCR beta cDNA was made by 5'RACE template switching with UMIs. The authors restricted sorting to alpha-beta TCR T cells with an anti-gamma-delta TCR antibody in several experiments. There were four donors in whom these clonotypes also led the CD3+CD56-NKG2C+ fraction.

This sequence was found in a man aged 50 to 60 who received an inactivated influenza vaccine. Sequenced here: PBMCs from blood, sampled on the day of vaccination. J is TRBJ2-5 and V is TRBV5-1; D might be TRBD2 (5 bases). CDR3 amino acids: CASSLTSSETQYF. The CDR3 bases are TGCGCCAGCAGCCTCACTAGTTCTGAGACCCAGTACTTC.